Included here is one T cell receptor (beta chain) sequence, with context. V shed 4 bases, J shed 6 bases, and the junction held 11 bases outside the gene matches. This CDR3 has 16 residues. Looked up from germline, CDR1 is SGHRS and CDR2 is YFSETQ. Libraries were prepared by immunoSEQ multiplex PCR; TCRdb keeps only in-frame clonotypes and omits some of them. There are about 480,000 clones in the sample; 70% to 90% occur only once, and approximately 1.8% lies in the top ten. The record originates from a study of blood T cell repertoires in COVID-19. The receptor's source is a woman between 40 and 50 years old who had recovered from COVID-19. The sequencing sample was made of PBMCs or T cells enriched from blood (not recorded which). The chain recombines TRBV5-1 with TRBJ2-7; 12 bases map to TRBD2. The CDR3 nucleotides are TGCGCCAGCAGCGGGAGCGTGGGACTAGCGGGTAGCGAGCAGTACTTC. Amino acid sequence: CASSGSVGLAGSEQYF.